This T cell receptor (beta chain) was captured by sequencing in a study of cytomegalovirus exposure and HLA in healthy donors. The study, taken as a whole, reports: Through in vitro validation, a few CMV-associated chains were shown to be specific for CMV antigens. High specificity and sensitivity for cytomegalovirus status were reported for the classifier. In a later analysis, specific HLA alleles were associated with 16,000 or so TCR beta sequences at a 0.05 false discovery rate. In an earlier analysis, in some 600 donors, most V segments appeared productive either ~87% or ~30% of the time.

13 Jbeta primers and 60 Vbeta primers were used for the PCR. The protocol was immunoSEQ multiplex PCR, while the TCRdb copy is restricted to in-frame clones and leaves out a portion. The table shows more than 150,000 clones, with around 76% occurring only once. In the case of this clone: The antigen is undetermined.

With 1 base removed from V and 1 base from J, the gap between germline ends came to 8 bases. Germline CDR1 MNHNS, CDR2 SASEGT. The CDR3 has 15 amino acids. Sequencing input: PBMCs. The receptor comes from a woman aged 25 to 39 in good health and CMV-seropositive. The chain links TRBV6-1 to TRBJ2-4, with a weak D call TRBD1 (6 bases). The CDR3 sequence: CASSEEGVAKNIQYF. The CDR3, as DNA: TGTGCCAGCAGTGAAGAGGGGGTTGCCAAAAACATTCAGTACTTC.